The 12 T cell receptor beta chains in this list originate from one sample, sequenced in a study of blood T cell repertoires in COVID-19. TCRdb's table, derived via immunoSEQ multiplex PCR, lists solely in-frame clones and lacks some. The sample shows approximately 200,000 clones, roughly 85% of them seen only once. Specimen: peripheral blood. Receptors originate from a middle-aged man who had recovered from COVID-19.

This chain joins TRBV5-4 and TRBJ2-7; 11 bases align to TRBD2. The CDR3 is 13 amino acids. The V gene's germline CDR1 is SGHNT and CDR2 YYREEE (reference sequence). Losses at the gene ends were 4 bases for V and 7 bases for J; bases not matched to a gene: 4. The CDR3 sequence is CASSLAGGREQYF. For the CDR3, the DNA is TGTGCCAGCAGCCTAGCGGGAGGCCGAGAGCAGTACTTC.

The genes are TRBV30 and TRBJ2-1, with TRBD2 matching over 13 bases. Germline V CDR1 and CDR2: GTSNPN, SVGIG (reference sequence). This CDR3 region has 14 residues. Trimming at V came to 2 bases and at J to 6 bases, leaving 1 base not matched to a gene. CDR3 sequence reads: CAWSRLAGGNEQFF. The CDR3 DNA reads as TGTGCCTGGAGTCGACTAGCGGGAGGCAATGAGCAGTTCTTC.

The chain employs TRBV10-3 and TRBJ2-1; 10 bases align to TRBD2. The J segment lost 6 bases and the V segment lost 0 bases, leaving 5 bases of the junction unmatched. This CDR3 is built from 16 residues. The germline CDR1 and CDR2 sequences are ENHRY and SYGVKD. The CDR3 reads CAISESLAGAINEQFF. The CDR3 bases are TGTGCCATCAGTGAGTCTCTAGCGGGAGCTATCAATGAGCAGTTCTTC.

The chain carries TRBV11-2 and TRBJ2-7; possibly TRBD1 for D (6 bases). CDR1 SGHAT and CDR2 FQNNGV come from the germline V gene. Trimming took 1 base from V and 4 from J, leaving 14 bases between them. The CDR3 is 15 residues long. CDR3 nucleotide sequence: TGTGCCAGCAGCTTAGCCCAGGGGCTAGTTTACGAGCAGTACTTC. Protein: CASSLAQGLVYEQYF.

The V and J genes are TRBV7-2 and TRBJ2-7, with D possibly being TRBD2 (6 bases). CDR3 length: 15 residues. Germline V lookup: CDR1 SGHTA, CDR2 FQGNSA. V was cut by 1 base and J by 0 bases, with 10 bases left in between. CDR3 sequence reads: CASSLGGASSYEQYF. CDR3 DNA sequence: TGTGCCAGCAGCTTAGGCGGGGCAAGCTCCTACGAGCAGTACTTC.

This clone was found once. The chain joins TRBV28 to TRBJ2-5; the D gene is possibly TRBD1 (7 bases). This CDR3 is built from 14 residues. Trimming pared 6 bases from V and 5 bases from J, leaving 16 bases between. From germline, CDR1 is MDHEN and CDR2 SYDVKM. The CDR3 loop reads CASSFTGEVETQYF. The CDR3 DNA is TGTGCCAGCAGCTTTACAGGGGAGGTGGAGACCCAGTACTTC.

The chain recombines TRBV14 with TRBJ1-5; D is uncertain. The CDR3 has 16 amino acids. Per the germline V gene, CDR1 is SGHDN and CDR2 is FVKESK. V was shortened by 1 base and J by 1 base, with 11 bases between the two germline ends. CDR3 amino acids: CASSQVGGGSNQPQHF. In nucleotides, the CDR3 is TGTGCCAGCAGCCAAGTGGGAGGTGGAAGCAATCAGCCCCAGCATTTT.

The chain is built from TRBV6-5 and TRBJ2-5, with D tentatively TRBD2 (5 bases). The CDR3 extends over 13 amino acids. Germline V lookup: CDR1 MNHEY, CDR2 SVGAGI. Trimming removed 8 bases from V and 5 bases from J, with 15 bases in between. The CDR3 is CASVDQLGETQYF. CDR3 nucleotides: TGTGCCAGCGTGGACCAACTAGGGGAGACCCAGTACTTC.

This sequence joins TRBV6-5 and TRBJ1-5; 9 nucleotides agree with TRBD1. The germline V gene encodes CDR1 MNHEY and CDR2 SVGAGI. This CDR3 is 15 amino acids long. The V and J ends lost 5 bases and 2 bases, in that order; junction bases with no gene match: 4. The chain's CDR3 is CASSPGQGGNQPQHF. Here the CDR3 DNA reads TGTGCCAGCAGTCCGGGACAGGGAGGCAATCAGCCCCAGCATTTT.

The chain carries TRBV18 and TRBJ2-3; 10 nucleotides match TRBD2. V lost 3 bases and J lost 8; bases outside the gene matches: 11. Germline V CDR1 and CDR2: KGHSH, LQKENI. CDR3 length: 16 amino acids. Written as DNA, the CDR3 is TGTGCCAGCTCACCGAGGACTAGCGGTGCATGGGGTACGCAGTATTTT. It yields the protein CASSPRTSGAWGTQYF. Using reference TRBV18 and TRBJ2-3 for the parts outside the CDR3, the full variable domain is NAGVMQNPRHLVRRRGQEARLRCSPMKGHSHVYWYRQLPEEGLKFMVYLQKENIIDESGMPKERFSAEFPKEGPSILRIQQVVRGDSAAYFCASSPRTSGAWGTQYFGPGTRLTVL.

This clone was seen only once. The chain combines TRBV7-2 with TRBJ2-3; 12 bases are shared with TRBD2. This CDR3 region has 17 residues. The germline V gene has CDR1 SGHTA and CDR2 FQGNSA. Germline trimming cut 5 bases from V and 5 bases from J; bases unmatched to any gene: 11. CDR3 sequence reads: CASSPIGTSGSKDTQYF. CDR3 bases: TGTGCCAGCAGCCCAATCGGGACTAGCGGGTCAAAAGATACGCAGTATTTT.

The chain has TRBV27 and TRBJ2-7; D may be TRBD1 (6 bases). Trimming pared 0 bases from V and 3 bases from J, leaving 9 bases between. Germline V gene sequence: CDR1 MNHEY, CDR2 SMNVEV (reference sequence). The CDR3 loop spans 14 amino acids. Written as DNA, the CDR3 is TGTGCCAGCAGTTTATCCGGGACAAGCTACGAGCAGTACTTC. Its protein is CASSLSGTSYEQYF.